This entry lists 17 T cell receptor beta chains sequenced from one sample in a study of Graves' ophthalmopathy and Graves' hyperthyroidism. TCR beta CDR3 amplification used RNA transcripts. Scientists carried out first-round RT-PCR using HTBI primers and then a second-round multiplex PCR. TCRdb recomputed calls from the multiplex PCR reads with MiXCR, one row per CDR3 protein. The data contain about 550,000 distinct CDR3 sequences, about 35% of them singletons. The sequencing sample was made of peripheral blood or thyroid tissue (not recorded which). The receptors stem from an adult man with Graves' hyperthyroidism.

Concerning this clonotype itself: This may arise from a read error, as a much more abundant clone is one base away. The chain joins TRBV2 to TRBJ1-1; possible D gene TRBD1, 6 bases. Germline V gene sequence: CDR1 SNHLY, CDR2 FYNNEI. The CDR3 consists of 16 residues. This CDR3 reads CAGSEGGRGGNTEAFF. For the CDR3, the DNA is TGTGCCGGCAGTGAAGGGGGTCGGGGGGGGAACACTGAAGCTTTCTTT.

About this clonotype: A much larger clone lies a single base off, so this may be a read error. The chain carries TRBV4-3 and TRBJ1-6, with D hard to call. Trimming shortened V by 0 bases and J by 2 bases, and 8 bases separated the two germline ends. The length of the CDR3 is 16 residues. CDR1 is LGHNA and CDR2 is YSLEER in the germline V gene. CDR3 coding DNA: TGCGCCAGCAGCCAAGAGGTGGTCCCCTATAATTCACCCCTCCACTTT. This sequence encodes CASSQEVVPYNSPLHF.

This clonotype was picked up many times. V is TRBV5-1 and J is TRBJ2-2; D gene ambiguous. The CDR3 sequence is 13 residues long. V was clipped by 3 bases and J by 4 bases, with 7 bases between them. The germline gives CDR1 SGHRS, CDR2 YFSETQ. The DNA of the CDR3 is TGCGCCAGCAGCTCCGATGCCACCGGGGAGCTGTTTTTT. Translating gives CASSSDATGELFF.

This clonotype has a handful of counts. The chain uses TRBV7-9 and TRBJ1-1; 8 nucleotides align to TRBD1. This CDR3 is built from 16 residues. The germline CDR1 and CDR2 sequences are SEHNR and FQNEAQ (reference sequence). V lost 5 bases and J lost 3; bases outside the gene matches: 11. The DNA for the CDR3 is TGTGCCAGCAGCCCCTACGGGACAGGCACCGACACTGAAGCTTTCTTT. This sequence encodes CASSPYGTGTDTEAFF.

The CDR3 is CASSLAGSHTEAFF. Here the CDR3 DNA reads TGTGCCAGCAGTTTAGCAGGGTCTCACACTGAAGCTTTCTTT. The chain uses TRBV28 and TRBJ1-1; D perhaps matches TRBD1 (5 bases). Germline values: CDR1 MDHEN, CDR2 SYDVKM. Trimming left V 2 bases short and J 3 bases short, with 10 bases between. The CDR3 runs to 14 residues. Filled out from reference TRBV28 and TRBJ1-1, the complete variable domain reads DVKVTQSSRYLVKRTGEKVFLECVQDMDHENMFWYRQDPGLGLRLIYFSYDVKMKEKGDIPEGYSVSREKKERFSLILESASTNQTSMYLCASSLAGSHTEAFFGQGTRLTVV.

This clonotype was detected only a few times. The chain employs TRBV6-1 and TRBJ1-3; D perhaps matches TRBD1 (5 bases). The germline gives CDR1 MNHNS, CDR2 SASEGT. This CDR3 spans 16 amino acids. The V end was cut by 3 bases, the J end by 2 bases, with 14 bases between. The CDR3 DNA is TGTGCCAGCAGTGAGACCCGGGCAGGGACTGGAAACACCATATATTTT. Translated, it gives CASSETRAGTGNTIYF.

This clonotype was observed many times. The CDR3 loop reads CASSSGQVQTQYF. CDR3 coding DNA: TGCGCCAGCAGCTCTGGACAGGTGCAGACCCAGTACTTC. J is TRBJ2-5 and V is TRBV10-2, with TRBD1 matching 7 bases. The V gene's germline CDR1 is WSHSY and CDR2 SAAADI. This CDR3 is built from 13 residues. The V segment lost 6 bases and the J segment 6 bases; nucleotides outside the gene matches: 7.

The chain combines TRBV4-1 with TRBJ1-6, with D perhaps TRBD1 (6 bases). Trimming left V 1 base short and J 5 bases short, with 9 bases between. The length of the CDR3 is 15 residues. The V gene's germline CDR1 is MGHRA and CDR2 YSYEKL. CDR3 coding DNA: TGCGCCAGCAGCCAAGCACAGGGCAATAATTCACCCCTCCACTTT. Residues: CASSQAQGNNSPLHF.

This sequence joins TRBV25-1 and TRBJ1-1, with TRBD1 as a possible D gene (6 bases). The CDR3 runs to 16 residues. Germline V gives CDR1 MGHDK, CDR2 SYGVNS. V lost 5 bases and J lost 6, with 22 bases in between. Here the CDR3 reads CASSTLGAREKPEAFF. CDR3 nucleotides: TGTGCCAGCAGTACCCTGGGGGCGCGGGAGAAACCTGAAGCTTTCTTT.

Many counts were recorded for this clonotype. This rearrangement joins TRBV5-8 to TRBJ1-4, with 8 positions matching TRBD1. Germline assignment: CDR1 SGHTS and CDR2 YDEGEE. The CDR3 loop spans 15 amino acids. The V gene end was trimmed by 4 bases and the J gene end by 4 bases; junction bases not matched to a gene: 6. The CDR3 spells CASSIRTGNNEKLFF. The CDR3, as DNA: TGTGCCAGCAGCATTCGGACAGGGAATAATGAAAAACTGTTTTTT.

V is TRBV7-9 and J is TRBJ1-2; 10 bases are a match to TRBD1. The CDR3 runs to 15 residues. The germline V gene has CDR1 SEHNR and CDR2 FQNEAQ (reference sequence). The J segment lost 7 bases and the V segment lost 5 bases, leaving 10 bases of the junction unmatched. CDR3 sequence reads: CASSPGTDRGPGYTF. Written as DNA, the CDR3 is TGTGCCAGCAGCCCGGGAACCGACAGGGGGCCTGGCTACACCTTC.

The CDR3: CASSQETNEKLFF. CDR3 sequence (DNA): TGCGCCAGCAGCCAAGAGACTAATGAAAAACTGTTTTTT. The V call is TRBV4-1, the J call TRBJ1-4; D is ambiguous. V lost 0 bases, J lost 2 bases, and 1 base lay in between. Germline assignment: CDR1 MGHRA and CDR2 YSYEKL. The CDR3 loop spans 13 amino acids.

This clonotype was seen repeatedly, ten times or more. J is TRBJ1-1 and V is TRBV19; 7 nucleotides align to TRBD1. The CDR3 loop spans 15 amino acids. V lost 5 bases to trimming and J lost 0 bases; unmatched junction nucleotides: 6. CDR1 and CDR2 from the germline V gene are LNHDA and SQIVND (reference sequence). For the CDR3, the DNA is TGTGCCAGTAGTTCCGAAGGGACAGTGAACACTGAAGCTTTCTTT. Protein product: CASSSEGTVNTEAFF.

The chain combines TRBV25-1 with TRBJ1-1; possibly TRBD1 for D (6 bases). The CDR3 runs 13 residues. Germline V gene sequence: CDR1 MGHDK, CDR2 SYGVNS. V was trimmed by 4 bases and J by 5 bases, leaving 11 bases between them. CDR3 region: CASSVTGYTEAFF. Written as DNA, the CDR3 is TGTGCCAGCAGTGTTACAGGGTATACTGAAGCTTTCTTT.

This chain joins TRBV20-1 and TRBJ1-2, with D maybe TRBD1 (5 bases). Germline CDR1 and CDR2: DFQATT and SNEGSKA (reference sequence). Trimming took off 1 base at V and 2 bases at J, with 8 bases between the two ends. This CDR3 is built from 13 residues. The CDR3 DNA reads TGCAGTGCTAGAGGACAGCTGAACTATGGCTACACCTTC. Protein product: CSARGQLNYGYTF.

The V call is TRBV12-3 or TRBV12-4, the J call TRBJ1-1; no clear D. Trimming removed 6 bases from V and 5 bases from J, with 13 bases in between. The CDR3 is 13 amino acids. The CDR3 region has the DNA TGTGCCAGCAGCTTCAACACCGGGACTGAAGCTTTCTTT. Translation gives CASSFNTGTEAFF.

This clonotype appeared many times. This chain links TRBV9 with TRBJ1-3, with D possibly matching TRBD1 (5 bases). CDR3 length equals 14 residues. Trimming cost V 4 bases and J 4 bases, with 12 bases left between them. In germline, CDR1 is SGDLS, CDR2 YYNGEE. The CDR3 sequence: CASSTRDPGNTIYF. The DNA for the CDR3 is TGTGCCAGCAGCACCCGGGACCCCGGAAACACCATATATTTT. Variable domain in full (rest from reference TRBV9 and TRBJ1-3): DSGVTQTPKHLITATGQRVTLRCSPRSGDLSVYWYQQSLDQGLQFLIQYYNGEERAKGNILERFSAQQFPDLHSELNLSSLELGDSALYFCASSTRDPGNTIYFGEGSWLTVV.